The present T cell receptor (beta chain) was sequenced within a study of technical replicates of blood from a few donors. Generated by immunoSEQ multiplex PCR, the TCRdb table keeps only in-frame clones and is missing some. Here the sample spans tens of thousands of clones, about nine tenths being singletons. V lost 6 bases to trimming and J lost 2 bases, with 14 bases between them. The length of the CDR3 is 14 residues. Germline assignment: CDR1 LNHDA and CDR2 SQIVND (reference sequence). The TCR sequence derives from a human donor in good health. The sequenced sample consisted of T cells isolated from PBMCs. The V and J genes are TRBV19 and TRBJ2-7, with D maybe TRBD2 (6 bases). As DNA, the CDR3 is TGTGCCAGTAGCCTAGCTTGGGAGGCCTACGAGCAGTACTTC. Protein: CASSLAWEAYEQYF.